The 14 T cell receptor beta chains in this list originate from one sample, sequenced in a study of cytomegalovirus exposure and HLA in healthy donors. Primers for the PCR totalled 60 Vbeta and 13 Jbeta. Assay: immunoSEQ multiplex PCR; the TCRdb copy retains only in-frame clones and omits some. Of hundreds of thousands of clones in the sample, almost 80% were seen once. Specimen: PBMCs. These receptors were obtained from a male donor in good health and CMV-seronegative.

This CDR3 reads CASSPGGSYGYTF. The CDR3 DNA is TGCGCCAGCAGCCCGGGGGGGTCCTATGGCTACACCTTC. This chain connects TRBV5-1 to TRBJ1-2; TRBD1 is a possible D gene (5 bases). In germline, CDR1 is SGHRS, CDR2 YFSETQ. Trimming stripped 4 bases from V and 4 bases from J, with 11 bases between. The CDR3 contains 13 residues. The full variable domain, completed using reference TRBV5-1 and TRBJ1-2, is KAGVTQTPRYLIKTRGQQVTLSCSPISGHRSVSWYQQTPGQGLQFLFEYFSETQRNKGNFPGRFSGRQFSNSRSEMNVSTLELGDSALYLCASSPGGSYGYTFGSGTRLTVV.

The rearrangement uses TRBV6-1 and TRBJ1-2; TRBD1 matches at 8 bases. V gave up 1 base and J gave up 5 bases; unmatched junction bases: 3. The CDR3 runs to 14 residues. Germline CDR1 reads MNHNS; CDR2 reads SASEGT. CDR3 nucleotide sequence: TGTGCCAGCAGTGAAGGGACAGGGTTATATGGCTACACCTTC. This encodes CASSEGTGLYGYTF.

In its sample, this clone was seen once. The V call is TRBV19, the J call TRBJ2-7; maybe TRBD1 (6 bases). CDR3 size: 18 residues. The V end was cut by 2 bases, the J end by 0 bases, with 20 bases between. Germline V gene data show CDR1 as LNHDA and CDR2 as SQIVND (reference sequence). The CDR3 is CASSIQGPTSSRSYEQYF. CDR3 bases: TGTGCCAGTAGTATACAGGGGCCTACCTCTTCCCGCTCCTACGAGCAGTACTTC. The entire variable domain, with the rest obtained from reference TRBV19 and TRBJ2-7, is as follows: DGGITQSPKYLFRKEGQNVTLSCEQNLNHDAMYWYRQDPGQGLRLIYYSQIVNDFQKGDIAEGYSVSREKKESFPLTVTSAQKNPTAFYLCASSIQGPTSSRSYEQYFGPGTRLTVT.

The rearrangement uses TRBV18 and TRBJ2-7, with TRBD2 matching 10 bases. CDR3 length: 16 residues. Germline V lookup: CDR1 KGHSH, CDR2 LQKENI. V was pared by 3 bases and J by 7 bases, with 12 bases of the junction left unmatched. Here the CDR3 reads CASSPGGASGRWEQYF. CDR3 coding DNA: TGTGCCAGCTCACCGGGGGGCGCTAGCGGGAGATGGGAGCAGTACTTC.

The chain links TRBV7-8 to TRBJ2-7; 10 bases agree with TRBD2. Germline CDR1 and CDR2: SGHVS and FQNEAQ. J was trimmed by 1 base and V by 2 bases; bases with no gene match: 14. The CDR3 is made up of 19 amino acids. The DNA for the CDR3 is TGTGCCAGCAGCTTATCGACTACTCTGAGACTAGCGGGTTCCTACGAGCAGTACTTC. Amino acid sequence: CASSLSTTLRLAGSYEQYF. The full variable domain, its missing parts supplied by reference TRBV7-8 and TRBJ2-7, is GAGVSQSPRYKVAKRGQDVALRCDPISGHVSLFWYQQALGQGPEFLTYFQNEAQLDKSGLPSDRFFAERPEGSVSTLKIQRTQQEDSAVYLCASSLSTTLRLAGSYEQYFGPGTRLTVT.

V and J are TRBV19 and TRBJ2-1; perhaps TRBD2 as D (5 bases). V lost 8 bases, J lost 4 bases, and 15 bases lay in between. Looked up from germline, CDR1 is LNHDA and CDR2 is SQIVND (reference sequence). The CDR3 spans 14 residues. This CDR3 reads CASGRAGDYNEQFF. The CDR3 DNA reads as TGTGCCAGTGGGCGGGCCGGGGATTACAATGAGCAGTTCTTC.

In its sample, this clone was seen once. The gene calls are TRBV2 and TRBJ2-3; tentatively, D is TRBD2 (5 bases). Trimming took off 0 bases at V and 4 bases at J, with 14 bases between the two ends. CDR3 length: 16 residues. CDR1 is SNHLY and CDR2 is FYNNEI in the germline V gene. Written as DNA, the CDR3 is TGTGCCAGCAGTGAAGCGCTTTCGGGGAAGGCAGATACGCAGTATTTT. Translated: CASSEALSGKADTQYF.

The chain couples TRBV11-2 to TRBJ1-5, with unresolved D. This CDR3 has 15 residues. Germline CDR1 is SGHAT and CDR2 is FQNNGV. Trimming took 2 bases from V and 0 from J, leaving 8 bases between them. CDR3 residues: CASSLNGDSNQPQHF. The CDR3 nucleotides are TGTGCCAGCAGCTTAAACGGGGATAGCAATCAGCCCCAGCATTTT.

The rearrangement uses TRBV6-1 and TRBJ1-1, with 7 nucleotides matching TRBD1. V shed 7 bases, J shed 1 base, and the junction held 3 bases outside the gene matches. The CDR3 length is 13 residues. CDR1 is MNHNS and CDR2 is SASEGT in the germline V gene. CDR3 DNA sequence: TGTGCCAGCACCCGGGACAGGAACACTGAAGCTTTCTTT. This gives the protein CASTRDRNTEAFF.

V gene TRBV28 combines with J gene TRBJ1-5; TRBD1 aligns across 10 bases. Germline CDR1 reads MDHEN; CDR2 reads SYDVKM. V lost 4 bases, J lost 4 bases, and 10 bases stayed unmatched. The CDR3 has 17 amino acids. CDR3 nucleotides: TGTGCCAGCAGTTCCCGGGACAGGGGAGGATCGAATCAGCCCCAGCATTTT. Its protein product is CASSSRDRGGSNQPQHF. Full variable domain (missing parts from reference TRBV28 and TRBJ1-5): DVKVTQSSRYLVKRTGEKVFLECVQDMDHENMFWYRQDPGLGLRLIYFSYDVKMKEKGDIPEGYSVSREKKERFSLILESASTNQTSMYLCASSSRDRGGSNQPQHFGDGTRLSIL.

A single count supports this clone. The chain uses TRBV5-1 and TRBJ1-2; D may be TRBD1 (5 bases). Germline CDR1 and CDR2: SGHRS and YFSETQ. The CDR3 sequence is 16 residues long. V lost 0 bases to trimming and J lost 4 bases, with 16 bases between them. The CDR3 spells CASSLDTQGGSYGYTF. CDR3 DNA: TGCGCCAGCAGCTTGGATACGCAGGGAGGCAGCTATGGCTACACCTTC.

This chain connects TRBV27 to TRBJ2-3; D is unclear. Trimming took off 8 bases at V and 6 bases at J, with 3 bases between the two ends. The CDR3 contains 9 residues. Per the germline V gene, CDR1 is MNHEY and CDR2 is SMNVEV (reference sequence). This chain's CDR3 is CASQDTQYF. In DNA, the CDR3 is TGTGCCAGCCAGGATACGCAGTATTTT.

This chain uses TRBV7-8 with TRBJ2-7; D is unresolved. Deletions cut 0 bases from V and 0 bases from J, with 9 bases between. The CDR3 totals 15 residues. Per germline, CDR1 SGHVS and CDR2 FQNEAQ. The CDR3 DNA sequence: TGTGCCAGCAGCTTAGCCGTGTCAGGCTCCTACGAGCAGTACTTC. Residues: CASSLAVSGSYEQYF.

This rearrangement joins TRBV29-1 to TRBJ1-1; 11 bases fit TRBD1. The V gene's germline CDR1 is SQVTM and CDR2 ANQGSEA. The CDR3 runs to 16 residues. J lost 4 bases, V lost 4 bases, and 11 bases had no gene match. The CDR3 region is CSVADYPGTGGTEAFF. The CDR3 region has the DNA TGCAGCGTTGCCGATTACCCCGGGACAGGGGGCACTGAAGCTTTCTTT.